The 25 T cell receptor beta chains given below trace back to one sample, sequenced in a study of cytomegalovirus exposure and HLA in healthy donors. The PCR made use of 60 Vbeta and 13 Jbeta primers. The protocol was immunoSEQ multiplex PCR, while the TCRdb copy is restricted to in-frame clones and leaves out a portion. The sample holds about 160,000 clones, roughly four fifths seen once. Input material: PBMCs. The receptor set was obtained from a man younger than 35 in good health and CMV-seronegative.

This clone occurred a few times. The DNA for the CDR3 is TGCGCCAGCAGCCAAGGGGGCGAGTCACCCCTCCACTTT. Protein product: CASSQGGESPLHF. The genes are TRBV4-3 and TRBJ1-6; TRBD1 might be the D (5 bases). Trimming shortened V by 1 base and J by 10 bases, and 8 bases separated the two germline ends. The CDR3 length is 13 residues. Per germline, CDR1 LGHNA and CDR2 YSLEER.

J is TRBJ2-2 and V is TRBV5-4; 7 bases match TRBD2. The CDR3 is 15 amino acids. V was pared by 4 bases and J by 6 bases, with 9 bases of the junction left unmatched. Germline assignment: CDR1 SGHNT and CDR2 YYREEE (reference sequence). The CDR3 bases are TGTGCCAGCAGCGAAACTAGCGCGGGGGCCGGGGAGCTGTTTTTT. This encodes CASSETSAGAGELFF.

This clone was counted between two and nine times. The CDR3 DNA is TGTGCCAGCAGCTTGGTGTCTTCTCTAGCCAAAAACATTCAGTACTTC. Residues: CASSLVSSLAKNIQYF. The chain recombines TRBV5-6 with TRBJ2-4; D is uncertain. Germline V gives CDR1 SGHDT, CDR2 YYEEEE. The CDR3 loop spans 16 amino acids. Trimming removed 0 bases from V and 0 bases from J, with 10 bases in between.

The genes are TRBV6-5 and TRBJ1-2; weak D call: TRBD1 (6 bases). Trimming stripped 6 bases from V and 5 bases from J, with 16 bases between. The CDR3 covers 14 residues. CDR1 is MNHEY and CDR2 is SVGAGI in the germline V gene. The DNA for the CDR3 is TGTGCCAGCAGCGGAGGGGGGGCGCGGTATGGCTACACCTTC. It specifies CASSGGGARYGYTF.

The chain carries TRBV10-3 and TRBJ2-4; 9 bases align to TRBD1. The CDR3 contains 19 residues. Germline assignment: CDR1 ENHRY and CDR2 SYGVKD. Trimming took 3 bases from V and 0 from J; bases not matched to a gene: 12. The CDR3 loop is CAISDYGRGQGLAKNIQYF. DNA for the CDR3: TGTGCCATCAGTGATTACGGCCGGGGACAGGGACTAGCCAAAAACATTCAGTACTTC.

J is TRBJ2-5 and V is TRBV5-6, with D tentatively TRBD2 (6 bases). V lost 4 bases, J lost 0 bases, and 19 bases lay in between. Germline V lookup: CDR1 SGHDT, CDR2 YYEEEE. This CDR3 spans 17 amino acids. In DNA, the CDR3 is TGTGCCAGCAGCGAAGGGGCCAGCGGGCTGTACCAAGAGACCCAGTACTTC. Translated: CASSEGASGLYQETQYF.

The gene calls are TRBV30 and TRBJ2-7, with D possibly matching TRBD2 (7 bases). Per germline, CDR1 GTSNPN and CDR2 SVGIG (reference sequence). The CDR3 runs 15 residues. Trimming took 1 base from V and 2 from J, leaving 15 bases between them. Written as DNA, the CDR3 is TGTGCCTGGAGTGGTAGGGGGGGGGTAGCCTACGAGCAGTACTTC. It translates to CAWSGRGGVAYEQYF.

The gene calls are TRBV6-5 and TRBJ1-4; TRBD1 matches at 10 bases. There are 15 residues in the CDR3. CDR1 MNHEY and CDR2 SVGAGI come from the germline V gene. The V and J ends lost 5 bases and 6 bases, in that order; junction bases with no gene match: 6. The CDR3 DNA follows: TGTGCCAGCAGTACGGGGACAGGGGAGGATGAAAAACTGTTTTTT. Translation: CASSTGTGEDEKLFF.

The CDR3 spells CASSSQGQGAEKLFF. CDR3 sequence (DNA): TGTGCCAGCAGTTCCCAGGGACAGGGGGCGGAAAAACTGTTTTTT. V and J are TRBV6-6 and TRBJ1-4; 12 bases are a match to TRBD1. This CDR3 region has 15 residues. V trimming: 4 bases; J trimming: 8 bases; junction bases outside the gene matches: 5. The germline gives CDR1 MNHNY, CDR2 SVGAGI (reference sequence).

This rearrangement joins TRBV19 to TRBJ2-3, with TRBD1 matching 9 bases. CDR3 length: 14 amino acids. The V segment lost 10 bases and the J segment 4 bases; nucleotides outside the gene matches: 9. The germline V gene encodes CDR1 LNHDA and CDR2 SQIVND (reference sequence). The CDR3 protein is CATGDRGAADTQYF. The CDR3, as DNA: TGTGCCACCGGAGACAGGGGGGCGGCAGATACGCAGTATTTT.

This chain links TRBV27 with TRBJ2-2; D unclear. Germline loops: CDR1 MNHEY, CDR2 SMNVEV (reference sequence). Trimming took 5 bases from V and 7 from J, leaving 11 bases between them. The CDR3 is 13 amino acids. CDR3 residues: CASSPKLGGELFF. The CDR3 DNA reads TGTGCCAGCAGTCCTAAGCTTGGCGGGGAGCTGTTTTTT.

V and J are TRBV9 and TRBJ2-3; the D gene is possibly TRBD2 (5 bases). This CDR3 is built from 15 residues. CDR1 and CDR2 from the germline V gene are SGDLS and YYNGEE. Trimming removed 0 bases at V and 0 bases at J, with 8 bases between. The CDR3 DNA reads TGTGCCAGCAGCGTAGCGGGGTTTAGCACAGATACGCAGTATTTT. It translates to CASSVAGFSTDTQYF.

The chain employs TRBV5-4 and TRBJ1-5, with D possibly TRBD1 on 5 matching bases. Trimming stripped 0 bases from V and 2 bases from J, with 9 bases between. Per germline, CDR1 SGHNT and CDR2 YYREEE (reference sequence). The CDR3 contains 15 residues. In nucleotides, the CDR3 is TGTGCCAGCAGCTTGGATCTAGGGGGCAATCAGCCCCAGCATTTT. Residues: CASSLDLGGNQPQHF.

The V call is TRBV14, the J call TRBJ1-2; D remains unclear. The length of the CDR3 is 12 residues. Per the germline V gene, CDR1 is SGHDN and CDR2 is FVKESK. The V end was cut by 4 bases, the J end by 5 bases, with 8 bases between. The chain's CDR3 is CASSPTEYGYTF. CDR3 DNA sequence: TGTGCCAGCAGCCCTACAGAGTATGGCTACACCTTC.

This sequence joins TRBV2 and TRBJ2-5; 7 bases map to TRBD2. The V gene end was trimmed by 6 bases and the J gene end by 5 bases; junction bases not matched to a gene: 6. The CDR3 length is 13 residues. CDR1 and CDR2 from the germline V gene are SNHLY and FYNNEI. CDR3 region: CASRVDGGETQYF. The CDR3 nucleotides are TGTGCCAGCAGAGTTGACGGGGGGGAGACCCAGTACTTC.

V usage is TRBV7-8 and J usage is TRBJ2-5, with D tentatively TRBD2 (5 bases). The J call may be incorrect, as the DNA end agrees better with TRBJ2-7. Germline V gene data show CDR1 as SGHVS and CDR2 as FQNEAQ. The CDR3 loop spans 15 amino acids. The CDR3 DNA sequence: TGTGCCAGTGGAGGTAGCCCACGCTCCTCCTACGAGCAGTACTTC. Translated: CASGGSPRSSYEQYF.

J is TRBJ2-7 and V is TRBV4-1; 11 nucleotides match TRBD1. J was trimmed by 5 bases and V by 1 base; bases with no gene match: 1. Germline V gene sequence: CDR1 MGHRA, CDR2 YSYEKL. This CDR3 contains 14 residues. Written as DNA, the CDR3 is TGCGCCAGCAGCCAAGGGGACAGGGGGAACGAGCAGTACTTC. Its translation is CASSQGDRGNEQYF.

The chain couples TRBV30 to TRBJ2-7; 7 bases agree with TRBD1. The CDR3 contains 12 residues. V shed 2 bases and J 3 bases; nucleotides not matched to a gene: 1. Germline V gene lookup returns CDR1 GTSNPN and CDR2 SVGIG (reference sequence). The CDR3 coding sequence is TGTGCCTGGAGTCAGGGGGACTACGAGCAGTACTTC. This gives the protein CAWSQGDYEQYF.

This chain links TRBV18 with TRBJ2-7; 16 nucleotides agree with TRBD2. CDR1 and CDR2 (germline): KGHSH, LQKENI. Trimming removed 3 bases from V and 2 bases from J; junction bases left unmatched: 4. CDR3 length: 17 residues. The CDR3 nucleotides are TGTGCCAGCTCACCGGGACTAGCGGGAGGGAACCCCTACGAGCAGTACTTC. Protein product: CASSPGLAGGNPYEQYF.

The rearrangement links TRBV7-2 to TRBJ2-7; TRBD2 matches 7 bases. The length of the CDR3 is 14 residues. The trim removed 5 bases at V and 4 bases at J, leaving 8 bases unmatched. The germline CDR1 and CDR2 sequences are SGHTA and FQGNSA. The DNA for the CDR3 is TGTGCCAGCAGCCCCGGGGGACTAATTTACGAGCAGTACTTC. It translates to CASSPGGLIYEQYF.

This chain uses TRBV27 with TRBJ1-2; 7 positions match TRBD1. The CDR3 covers 15 residues. CDR1 and CDR2 (germline): MNHEY, SMNVEV (reference sequence). The J segment lost 0 bases and the V segment lost 7 bases, leaving 8 bases of the junction unmatched. CDR3 nucleotides: TGTGCCAGCACCCTGACAGGGCGGGCTAACTATGGCTACACCTTC. It yields the protein CASTLTGRANYGYTF.

V is TRBV9 and J is TRBJ2-1; TRBD2 matches at 13 bases. J was trimmed by 5 bases and V by 4 bases; bases with no gene match: 6. CDR1 SGDLS and CDR2 YYNGEE come from the germline V gene. The CDR3 covers 16 residues. CDR3 region: CASSPRLAGGNNEQFF. Here the CDR3 DNA reads TGTGCCAGCAGCCCGCGACTAGCGGGAGGCAACAATGAGCAGTTCTTC.

The gene calls are TRBV4-3 and TRBJ2-7; a weak D match, TRBD1 (5 bases). The CDR3 length is 16 residues. With 1 base removed from V and 4 bases from J, the gap between germline ends came to 17 bases. Germline V lookup: CDR1 LGHNA, CDR2 YSLEER. CDR3 amino acids: CASSQAAGQKTYEQYF. As DNA, the CDR3 is TGCGCCAGCAGCCAAGCGGCAGGGCAGAAGACGTACGAGCAGTACTTC.

The gene calls are TRBV7-9 and TRBJ1-1; D possibly corresponds to TRBD1 (6 bases). This CDR3 contains 12 residues. Germline CDR1 SEHNR, CDR2 FQNEAQ (reference sequence). The V and J ends lost 5 bases and 11 bases respectively, with 15 bases between them. The CDR3 loop reads CASSPQGPGAFF. CDR3 DNA: TGTGCCAGCAGCCCCCAGGGGCCGGGGGCTTTCTTT.

V is TRBV6-1 and J is TRBJ1-2; no reliable D call. Germline V gene lookup returns CDR1 MNHNS and CDR2 SASEGT. The CDR3 consists of 14 residues. Between the trimmed V and J ends, which lost 0 bases and 6 bases, there was a span of 11 bases. The CDR3 bases are TGTGCCAGCAGTGAAGCGCGGAGCTCCGATGGCTACACCTTC. Encoded protein: CASSEARSSDGYTF.